Shown below are 16 T cell receptor beta chains from a single sample sequenced in a study of T-cell memory formation after mild COVID-19. MiXCR, applied by TCRdb to the 5' RACE reads, yields one record per CDR3 protein. Found here are approximately 500,000 distinct CDR3 sequences, around a quarter of them singletons; the top ten hold 12%. Material for sequencing was PBMCs or a T cell subset sorted from them (not recorded which). The origin of the receptors is an adult woman who had mild COVID-19 (a few samples of this study predate the infection). Cell type and time point are not known.

The sample holds a few counts of this clonotype. The chain links TRBV25-1 to TRBJ1-1, with 8 positions matching TRBD1. The germline gives CDR1 MGHDK, CDR2 SYGVNS. This CDR3 contains 15 residues. With 3 bases clipped from V and 1 base from J, the junction kept 4 bases outside the gene matches. CDR3 protein: CASSDPGGGNTEAFF. Written as DNA, the CDR3 is TGTGCCAGCAGTGATCCAGGGGGCGGGAACACTGAAGCTTTCTTT.

The chain has TRBV5-4 and TRBJ2-7; perhaps TRBD2 as D (6 bases). The length of the CDR3 is 15 residues. In germline, CDR1 is SGHNT, CDR2 YYREEE (reference sequence). V was clipped by 5 bases and J by 2 bases, with 17 bases between them. The CDR3 coding sequence is TGTGCCAGCAGACCGGGGGTCGCGGAAGCCTACGAGCAGTACTTC. This encodes CASRPGVAEAYEQYF.

The rearrangement links TRBV13 to TRBJ2-1; D perhaps matches TRBD1 (5 bases). Germline V CDR1 and CDR2: PRHDT, FYEKMQ (reference sequence). The CDR3 totals 16 residues. Trimming shortened V by 5 bases and J by 0 bases, and 14 bases separated the two germline ends. Written as DNA, the CDR3 is TGTGCCAGCAGCCCCCCGGACACCAGCTCCTACAATGAGCAGTTCTTC. It encodes CASSPPDTSSYNEQFF.

This chain uses TRBV7-2 with TRBJ1-5; D remains unclear. The CDR3 is 16 amino acids. Trimming stripped 1 base from V and 2 bases from J, with 12 bases between. CDR1 SGHTA and CDR2 FQGNSA come from the germline V gene. CDR3 bases: TGTGCCAGCAGCTTAGGAGTAGGAAGGGGCAATCAGCCCCAGCATTTT. Encoded protein: CASSLGVGRGNQPQHF.

The V and J genes are TRBV2 and TRBJ1-1; a possible D gene is TRBD1 (5 bases). This CDR3 is 15 amino acids long. V lost 1 base to trimming and J lost 2 bases, with 11 bases between them. Germline lookup yields CDR1 SNHLY and CDR2 FYNNEI. As DNA, the CDR3 is TGTGCCAGCAGTGAAGTAAGGGGCCTCAACACTGAAGCTTTCTTT. Amino acids: CASSEVRGLNTEAFF.

This clonotype was counted a few times. J is TRBJ2-7 and V is TRBV5-1, with 10 positions matching TRBD2. V shed 1 base, J shed 6 bases, and the junction held 19 bases outside the gene matches. Germline CDR1 reads SGHRS; CDR2 reads YFSETQ. The CDR3 has 19 amino acids. As DNA, the CDR3 is TGCGCCAGCAGCTTGTACAGGACTAGCGGAGAAGGGTCCCCGGGCGAGCAGTACTTC. It encodes CASSLYRTSGEGSPGEQYF.

This clonotype has more than one count but fewer than ten. The chain uses TRBV7-9 and TRBJ2-7; weak D call: TRBD1 (5 bases). The germline V and J ends were trimmed by 5 bases and 1 base, with 18 bases remaining between them. The CDR3 length is 16 residues. CDR1 and CDR2 (germline): SEHNR, FQNEAQ (reference sequence). CDR3: CASSGDGFDRSYEQYF. In DNA form, the CDR3 reads TGTGCCAGCAGCGGAGATGGGTTCGACAGATCCTACGAGCAGTACTTC.

The V call is TRBV5-6, the J call TRBJ2-7; the D gene is possibly TRBD1 (5 bases). V was pared by 3 bases and J by 4 bases, with 14 bases between. Germline V gene lookup returns CDR1 SGHDT and CDR2 YYEEEE. This CDR3 region has 14 residues. This CDR3 is CASSWTDRRYEQYF. For the CDR3, the DNA is TGTGCCAGCAGCTGGACCGACAGAAGATACGAGCAGTACTTC.

This clonotype showed up just a few times. The rearrangement joins TRBV15 to TRBJ2-1, with a tentative D call TRBD2 (5 bases). Between the trimmed V and J ends, which lost 2 bases and 6 bases, there was a span of 8 bases. Germline assignment: CDR1 LNHNV and CDR2 YYDKDF (reference sequence). The CDR3 loop spans 13 amino acids. CDR3 nucleotides: TGTGCCACCAGCAGAACTAGTTTCAATGAGCAGTTCTTC. Translation gives CATSRTSFNEQFF.

The chain carries TRBV5-1 and TRBJ2-3; D tentatively reads TRBD1 or TRBD2 (5 bases each). This CDR3 spans 16 amino acids. The germline V gene has CDR1 SGHRS and CDR2 YFSETQ. The germline V and J ends were trimmed by 4 bases and 2 bases, with 17 bases remaining between them. The CDR3 DNA sequence: TGCGCCAGCAGCCTCGGGACCGCTTCGAACACAGATACGCAGTATTTT. Translation: CASSLGTASNTDTQYF.

The J gene is TRBJ2-3, the V gene TRBV19, with D tentatively TRBD2 (6 bases). This CDR3 has 15 amino acids. Germline V gene sequence: CDR1 LNHDA, CDR2 SQIVND (reference sequence). V was clipped by 9 bases and J by 0 bases, with 16 bases between them. The CDR3 region has the DNA TGTGCCAGCCTGCCTACGGGGACTAGCACAGATACGCAGTATTTT. Protein sequence: CASLPTGTSTDTQYF.

The chain joins TRBV12-3 or TRBV12-4 to TRBJ2-1; D is uncertain. The CDR3 runs 14 residues. The V gene lost 7 bases and the J gene lost 5 bases, with 15 bases spanning the gap. In nucleotides, the CDR3 is TGTGCCAGCACTTTCCATAAGAAGGACAATGAGCAGTTCTTC. Translation: CASTFHKKDNEQFF.

The rearrangement uses TRBV6-5 and TRBJ2-3; TRBD1 matches 8 bases. Trimming took 6 bases from V and 4 from J; bases not matched to a gene: 3. The germline gives CDR1 MNHEY, CDR2 SVGAGI. CDR3 length equals 13 residues. CDR3 residues: CASRKQGADTQYF. CDR3 nucleotide sequence: TGTGCCAGCAGAAAACAGGGGGCAGATACGCAGTATTTT.

This clonotype showed up just a few times. The V and J genes are TRBV4-1 and TRBJ1-2; D is perhaps TRBD1 (5 bases). The CDR3 length is 15 residues. Per the germline V gene, CDR1 is MGHRA and CDR2 is YSYEKL. V was trimmed by 0 bases and J by 8 bases, leaving 16 bases between them. CDR3 bases: TGCGCCAGCAGCCAAGATGTAGGCAGGGTGGACGGCTACACCTTC. This codes for CASSQDVGRVDGYTF.

The V and J genes are TRBV2 and TRBJ2-7; D is possibly TRBD1 (5 bases). This CDR3 contains 13 residues. Germline assignment: CDR1 SNHLY and CDR2 FYNNEI. The V end was cut by 4 bases, the J end by 2 bases, with 9 bases between. The CDR3: CASSADRTYEQYF. CDR3 coding DNA: TGTGCCAGCAGTGCCGACAGAACCTACGAGCAGTACTTC. The full variable domain, in which reference TRBV2 and TRBJ2-7 provide the parts outside the CDR3, is EPEVTQTPSHQVTQMGQEVILRCVPISNHLYFYWYRQILGQKVEFLVSFYNNEISEKSEIFDDQFSVERPDGSNFTLKIRSTKLEDSAMYFCASSADRTYEQYFGPGTRLTVT.

Only a few counts were recorded for this clonotype. This chain links TRBV4-3 with TRBJ2-5; D gene ambiguous. Trimming pared 6 bases from V and 0 bases from J, leaving 11 bases between. Germline CDR1 and CDR2: LGHNA and YSLEER. This CDR3 has 14 residues. CDR3 sequence (DNA): TGCGCCAGCAGGGTTAGAGGTAACCAAGAGACCCAGTACTTC. Protein product: CASRVRGNQETQYF.